This TCR beta chain was identified during a study of T-cell memory formation after mild COVID-19. This clonotype has ten or more counts. Its antigen is unknown. Study outcomes and limitations: The main location of contracting CD4+ clones was CM and EM, and that of contracting CD8+ clones was EMRA. Clones that shrank (day 15 to 85) were balanced CD4/CD8, whereas later expanders leaned CD4+.

Germline lookup yields CDR1 MDHEN and CDR2 SYDVKM. CDR3 size: 14 residues. V was clipped by 3 bases and J by 5 bases, with 13 bases between them. TCRdb called the 5' RACE reads again in MiXCR, with one record for every CDR3 protein. The table shows 14,000 to 15,000 distinct CDR3 sequences, with 20% to 25% occurring only once. The sample was PBMCs or a T cell subset sorted from them (not recorded which). The source is a man aged 18 to 29 who had mild COVID-19 (a few samples of this study predate the infection). Cell type and time point are not known. The chain joins TRBV28 to TRBJ2-5; TRBD2 is a possible D gene (5 bases). CDR3 in DNA: TGTGCCAGCAGTTTCCTGACGGGGTTGGAGACCCAGTACTTC. Translating gives CASSFLTGLETQYF.